This section outlines one T cell receptor (beta chain) sequence together with its context. This clonotype was recorded many times. Its antigen is currently not known. Within one base of it there is no much larger clone, and no base qualities were kept. According to the germline V gene, CDR1 reads SGHVS and CDR2 reads FQNEAQ. From cysteine to phenylalanine, the CDR3 is 16 amino acids long. The kept DNA is CDR3 alone, 48 bases in frame from the first base. V and J lose 2 bases and 2 bases, and a span of 13 bases separates them. The record originates from a study of T cell repertoires in cytomegalovirus infection (dated by TCRdb to about 2019). With respect to the entire study: Alongside well-studied HLA-B-restricted epitopes, the peptide stimulations were aimed at recently identified HLA-C-restricted CMV epitopes, whose presentation resists viral immunomodulation. Donor HLA type was relevant to the analysis, because carriage of CMV infection together with the matching HLA type was indicated by public TCR beta signatures.

Explained via the paper, the treatment or condition label denotes: in vitro stimulation with specific CMV peptide epitopes to enrich CMV-specific T cells. Study-wide conclusions, independent of this receptor: Cumulative frequency of public TCR beta family members discriminated carriers of CMV infection plus the relevant HLA type in this cohort and an independent roughly 320-donor cohort. In the ex vivo response, HLA-C-restricted CMV-specific TCR beta clonotypes were dominant, and in two of eight donors the single most frequent clonotype came from this HLA-C-restricted group.

The sample was run on an Illumina HiSeq 1500. TCRdb trimmed public reads at Q25 via fastp, called clones via MiXCR and kept in-frame beta chains. Rows merge per CDR3 protein into single entries with the most common DNA and genes. The table for this sample lists roughly 500,000 distinct CDR3 sequences; 30% to 40% of them were counted only once. Jointly, the top ten make up 17% of the sample. This specimen consisted of cultured PBMCs, obtained from culture after CMV antigen stimulation. This chain joins TRBV7-8 to TRBJ2-1, with TRBD1 as a weak D call on 6 bases. The origin of this receptor is a human donor in good health (CMV status not recorded). Some clones in this sample may be carry-over from other donors' samples. The CDR3 region has the sequence CASSLLQGLTYNEQFF. Here is the DNA: TGTGCCAGCAGCTTATTGCAGGGGTTAACCTACAATGAGCAGTTCTTC.